A single sample gave rise to the 29 T cell receptor beta chains below, sequenced in a study of HIV-infected children after antiretroviral therapy interruption. A 3' RACE protocol on RNA, with unique molecular identifiers, produced the TCR library. TCRdb re-called the 3' RACE reads through MiXCR, storing one row per CDR3 protein. The sample shows approximately 96,000 distinct CDR3 sequences, around 6.9% of them seen only once. The treatment was: PENTA 11 planned treatment interruption arm or continuous ART arm. Sequencing used CD45RA+ CD4+ T cells from PBMCs, pooled from several time points, obtained from a donor given antiretroviral therapy, either interrupted or continuous. The subset denotes: naive CD4+ CD45RA+ CD45RO- T cells. The receptor set was obtained from a pool of human donors with HIV.

This clonotype was picked up one time. The genes are TRBV19 and TRBJ2-7; maybe TRBD2 (6 bases). V was clipped by 9 bases and J by 3 bases, with 18 bases between them. CDR3 length: 14 residues. The germline gives CDR1 LNHDA, CDR2 SQIVND (reference sequence). The CDR3 bases are TGTGCCAGCAGCTTGGTGGGACTGAACTACGAGCAGTACTTC. Translation: CASSLVGLNYEQYF.

The rearrangement uses TRBV24-1 and TRBJ2-1; D is unclear. V lost 4 bases to trimming and J lost 4 bases, with 10 bases between them. This CDR3 spans 14 amino acids. Germline assignment: CDR1 KGHDR and CDR2 SFDVKD. CDR3 in amino acids: CATSEPDGYNEQFF. DNA for the CDR3: TGTGCCACCAGTGAGCCAGACGGATACAATGAGCAGTTCTTC.

This clonotype appeared a few times. The chain carries TRBV12-3 or TRBV12-4 and TRBJ2-5; 8 nucleotides align to TRBD2. V trimming: 5 bases; J trimming: 5 bases; junction bases outside the gene matches: 19. The CDR3 runs to 18 residues. CDR3 sequence: CASSPPGIAGPALETQYF. CDR3 coding DNA: TGTGCCAGCAGTCCCCCTGGAATAGCGGGGCCCGCTTTGGAGACCCAGTACTTC.

This clonotype came up many times. This chain uses TRBV23-1 with TRBJ1-1, with D perhaps TRBD1 (6 bases). TRBV23-1 is an ORF for which the function is uncertain. Trimming removed 8 bases from V and 6 bases from J, with 25 bases in between. This CDR3 region has 16 residues. The CDR3 sequence: CASESLPTGRKAEAFF. The CDR3 nucleotides are TGCGCCAGCGAATCCCTCCCTACAGGGAGGAAAGCTGAAGCTTTCTTT.

In its sample, this clonotype was seen many times. The V call is TRBV15, the J call TRBJ2-7; TRBD1 agrees at 12 bases. Germline trimming cut 2 bases from V and 1 base from J; bases unmatched to any gene: 15. The germline V gene has CDR1 LNHNV and CDR2 YYDKDF (reference sequence). CDR3 size: 20 residues. The DNA of the CDR3 is TGTGCCACCAGCAGAAAAACGGGGACAGGGGGCTCTTTGGGATCCTACGAGCAGTACTTC. As protein: CATSRKTGTGGSLGSYEQYF.

This clonotype was picked up many times. The rearrangement joins TRBV29-1 to TRBJ2-5, with 7 bases fitting TRBD1. This CDR3 spans 16 amino acids. Germline CDR1 reads SQVTM; CDR2 reads ANQGSEA. With 2 bases clipped from V and 6 bases from J, the junction kept 15 bases outside the gene matches. CDR3 protein: CSVEWTGQPLPKTQYF. CDR3 bases: TGCAGCGTTGAATGGACGGGACAGCCATTGCCGAAGACCCAGTACTTC.

This clonotype has only one observation. This sequence joins TRBV2 and TRBJ1-6, with 9 bases that match TRBD1. Germline CDR1 reads SNHLY; CDR2 reads FYNNEI. J was trimmed by 10 bases and V by 0 bases; bases with no gene match: 4. The CDR3 is made up of 15 amino acids. The CDR3 DNA is TGTGCCAGCAGTGAAGCCAGGACAGGGGTGTCACCCCTCCACTTT. This translates into CASSEARTGVSPLHF.

This clonotype was seen more than once but under ten times. The V and J genes are TRBV6-2 or TRBV6-3 and TRBJ2-6; D is possibly TRBD1 (6 bases). V gave up 7 bases and J gave up 1 base, with 14 bases separating them. Germline values: CDR1 MNHEY, CDR2 SVGEGT. The CDR3 has 16 residues. The CDR3 loop is CASTDDRKSGANVLTF. CDR3 DNA sequence: TGTGCCAGCACCGATGACAGGAAATCTGGGGCCAACGTCCTGACTTTC.

The chain carries TRBV7-8 and TRBJ2-5, with a possible D match to TRBD2 (5 bases). Per the germline V gene, CDR1 is SGHVS and CDR2 is FQNEAQ. V dropped 6 bases and J dropped 4 bases, with 15 bases sitting between them. The CDR3 totals 14 residues. In nucleotides, the CDR3 is TGTGCCAGCAGTGCGTTGGTCGAGGGAGAGACCCAGTACTTC. Its translation: CASSALVEGETQYF.

Remarks on this clonotype: Given a much more abundant clone one base away, this may be a read error. V usage is TRBV19 and J usage is TRBJ2-1; 8 positions agree with TRBD1. CDR3 length equals 15 residues. CDR1 and CDR2 from the germline V gene are LNHDA and SQIVND (reference sequence). The CDR3: CASPQGASKDNEEFF. CDR3 DNA sequence: TGTGCCAGTCCCCAGGGGGCCTCAAAGGACAATGAGGAGTTCTTC.

This clonotype was picked up many times. The chain has TRBV7-9 and TRBJ1-4, with D perhaps matching TRBD1 (6 bases). Germline CDR1 and CDR2: SEHNR and FQNEAQ (reference sequence). Trimming shortened V by 2 bases and J by 8 bases, and 9 bases separated the two germline ends. This CDR3 is 13 amino acids long. The CDR3 is CASSLLGGEKLFF. CDR3 nucleotide sequence: TGTGCCAGCAGCTTACTCGGGGGCGAAAAACTGTTTTTT.

This clonotype was found a few times. The chain recombines TRBV11-1 with TRBJ1-1; D gene unclear. Germline CDR1 SGHAT, CDR2 FQDESV (reference sequence). V was shortened by 6 bases and J by 2 bases, with 16 bases between the two germline ends. The CDR3 spans 15 residues. The CDR3, as DNA: TGTGCCAGCAGTGTCGTTAGAGGATTAAACACTGAAGCTTTCTTT. As protein: CASSVVRGLNTEAFF. Full variable domain (rest looked up from reference TRBV11-1 and TRBJ1-1): EAEVAQSPRYKITEKSQAVAFWCDPISGHATLYWYRQILGQGPELLVQFQDESVVDDSQLPKDRFSAERLKGVDSTLKIQPAELGDSAMYLCASSVVRGLNTEAFFGQGTRLTVV.

This clonotype showed up many times. CDR3 loop: CASKRTGDSNQPQHF. Here the CDR3 DNA reads TGTGCCAGCAAAAGGACAGGGGATAGCAATCAGCCCCAGCATTTT. This chain uses TRBV6-6 with TRBJ1-5; 9 bases agree with TRBD1. The junction had 4 bases not matched to a gene; V was cut back by 7 bases and J by 0 bases. The CDR3 extends over 15 amino acids. Germline V lookup: CDR1 MNHNY, CDR2 SVGAGI (reference sequence).

As regards this clonotype: Just one base apart from a much larger clone, this may be a read error. The gene calls are TRBV12-3 or TRBV12-4 and TRBJ1-1, with 8 bases matching TRBD1. The CDR3 loop spans 15 amino acids. The CDR3 DNA is TGTGCCAACAGTGTCCCTCAGGGGGCAGGGGATGAAGCTTTCTTT. Its translation: CANSVPQGAGDEAFF.

The V and J genes are TRBV4-1 and TRBJ1-1, with unresolved D. V lost 0 bases to trimming and J lost 0 bases, with 11 bases between them. CDR1 MGHRA and CDR2 YSYEKL come from the germline V gene. There are 16 residues in the CDR3. In nucleotides, the CDR3 is TGCGCCAGCAGCCAAGATCAGGACGAGTTGAACACTGAAGCTTTCTTT. Translated, it gives CASSQDQDELNTEAFF.

The table lists this clonotype with a few counts. V and J are TRBV30 and TRBJ2-7; the match to TRBD2 covers 7 bases. CDR3 size: 15 residues. Germline V gene data show CDR1 as GTSNPN and CDR2 as SVGIG (reference sequence). After removal of 1 base from V and 0 bases from J, the junction contained 6 bases not matched to a gene. The CDR3 coding sequence is TGTGCCTGGAGTGCCACCGGGGGGACCTCCTACGAGCAGTACTTC. Translating gives CAWSATGGTSYEQYF.

This clonotype was detected only a few times. The chain employs TRBV6-5 and TRBJ1-6; no clear D. Germline CDR1 reads MNHEY; CDR2 reads SVGAGI. The CDR3 sequence is 14 residues long. Trimming pared 6 bases from V and 5 bases from J, leaving 11 bases between. For the CDR3, the DNA is TGTGCCAGCAGGAGGGCGAGAAATAATTCACCCCTCCACTTT. Translation: CASRRARNNSPLHF.

This clonotype was seen at least ten times. V gene TRBV5-1 combines with J gene TRBJ2-5; D call uncertain. V was cut by 5 bases and J by 2 bases, with 7 bases left in between. The germline V gene encodes CDR1 SGHRS and CDR2 YFSETQ. The CDR3 length is 12 residues. CDR3: CASREIQETQYF. In DNA form, the CDR3 reads TGCGCCAGCAGGGAAATACAAGAGACCCAGTACTTC.

The table lists this clonotype with many counts. The CDR3 nucleotides read TGCGCCAGCAGCTTGCCAGGGGCTAACTACGAGCAGTACTTC. Encoded protein: CASSLPGANYEQYF. The chain links TRBV5-1 to TRBJ2-7; D might be TRBD1 (6 bases). The germline gives CDR1 SGHRS, CDR2 YFSETQ. V dropped 1 base and J dropped 3 bases, with 11 bases sitting between them. The CDR3 sequence is 14 residues long.

This clonotype has a count of ten or more. The V and J genes are TRBV12-3 or TRBV12-4 and TRBJ1-6, with D perhaps TRBD1 (6 bases). The CDR3 sequence is 13 residues long. V was pared by 3 bases and J by 8 bases, with 8 bases between. The CDR3 DNA reads as TGTGCCAGCAGTTTGGACAGCCATTCACCCCTCCACTTT. This encodes CASSLDSHSPLHF.

This clonotype was detected only a few times. The chain is built from TRBV5-1 and TRBJ2-1; either TRBD1 or TRBD2 may fit D (5 bases each). Germline lookup yields CDR1 SGHRS and CDR2 YFSETQ. V shed 6 bases and J shed 15 bases, with 25 bases lying between them. The CDR3 runs to 14 residues. CDR3 coding DNA: TGCGCCAGCACCCCCGATGGACTCGCTCGGGACCTGTTCTTC. This translates into CASTPDGLARDLFF.

The chain recombines TRBV6-1 with TRBJ2-7; D is possibly TRBD2 (5 bases). Germline lookup yields CDR1 MNHNS and CDR2 SASEGT. Trimming took off 5 bases at V and 0 bases at J, with 17 bases between the two ends. This CDR3 has 16 residues. The CDR3 region has the DNA TGTGCCAGCAGTCCTTCAGGAGGACTGAGCTCCTACGAGCAGTACTTC. This codes for CASSPSGGLSSYEQYF.

This clonotype was found a few times. This chain connects TRBV6-5 to TRBJ2-7, with D perhaps matching TRBD2 (6 bases). CDR3 length: 12 amino acids. Germline loops: CDR1 MNHEY, CDR2 SVGAGI. Trimming stripped 10 bases from V and 2 bases from J, with 12 bases between. CDR3 DNA sequence: TGTGCCATCAAGGGACTCGCCTACGAGCAGTACTTC. Amino acid sequence: CAIKGLAYEQYF.

The table lists this clonotype with many counts. This rearrangement joins TRBV27 to TRBJ2-3, with 9 bases fitting TRBD2. V dropped 2 bases and J dropped 0; count of bases not matched to a gene: 9. This CDR3 has 18 residues. Germline loops: CDR1 MNHEY, CDR2 SMNVEV (reference sequence). The CDR3 loop is CASSLDLLAGRSTDTQYF. The CDR3 coding sequence is TGTGCCAGCAGTTTAGACCTTCTAGCGGGGCGCAGCACAGATACGCAGTATTTT.

This clonotype was observed at least ten times. The chain employs TRBV2 and TRBJ1-1; D gene unclear. V was pared by 11 bases and J by 3 bases, with 16 bases between. CDR3 length equals 13 residues. CDR1 and CDR2 from the germline V gene are SNHLY and FYNNEI. This CDR3 is CAGNYQIYTEAFF. DNA for the CDR3: TGTGCCGGAAATTACCAGATTTACACTGAAGCTTTCTTT.

This clonotype has at least ten counts. The chain has TRBV20-1 and TRBJ1-6; 9 bases align to TRBD1. CDR1 is DFQATT, CDR2 SNEGSKA, per germline (reference sequence). The CDR3 covers 16 residues. Unmatched junction bases numbered 9, after V lost 1 base and J lost 8 bases. The CDR3: CSARGGTGWADSPLHF. For the CDR3, the DNA is TGCAGTGCTAGAGGAGGGACAGGGTGGGCGGATTCACCCCTCCACTTT.

This clonotype was seen many times. This rearrangement joins TRBV15 to TRBJ1-1, with 8 bases matching TRBD1. The CDR3 is 15 amino acids. With V trimmed by 3 bases and J by 4 bases, 7 bases remained unmatched. The V gene's germline CDR1 is LNHNV and CDR2 YYDKDF (reference sequence). The CDR3 coding sequence is TGTGCCACCAGCAGGACACGACAGGGGACCACTGAAGCTTTCTTT. Translated: CATSRTRQGTTEAFF.

This clonotype was found many times. V is TRBV5-4 and J is TRBJ1-4, with D unresolved. CDR1 is SGHNT and CDR2 is YYREEE in the germline V gene (reference sequence). CDR3 length equals 12 residues. V was trimmed by 2 bases and J by 6 bases, leaving 5 bases between them. The CDR3 DNA sequence: TGTGCCAGCAGCTTAATAGATGAAAAACTGTTTTTT. Encoded protein: CASSLIDEKLFF. The full variable domain, in which reference TRBV5-4 and TRBJ1-4 provide the parts outside the CDR3, is ETGVTQSPTHLIKTRGQQVTLRCSSQSGHNTVSWYQQALGQGPQFIFQYYREEENGRGNFPPRFSGLQFPNYSSELNVNALELDDSALYLCASSLIDEKLFFGSGTQLSVL.

This rearrangement joins TRBV7-2 to TRBJ2-5; 10 nucleotides align to TRBD2. In germline, CDR1 is SGHTA, CDR2 FQGNSA. CDR3 length: 19 residues. With 0 bases clipped from V and 5 bases from J, the junction kept 15 bases outside the gene matches. The CDR3 nucleotides are TGTGCCAGCAGCTTAGCCCGCTTTTCTCGGCTAGCGGGGGTGGAGACCCAGTACTTC. Its protein product is CASSLARFSRLAGVETQYF.